This TCR beta chain was sequenced for a study of blood T cell repertoires in COVID-19. The wider study: The United States, Italy and Spain provided the acute and convalescent COVID-19 samples. Sources were T cells, B-cell-depleted T cells, or PBMCs; the material itself was cDNA or gDNA.

In germline, CDR1 is MDHEN, CDR2 SYDVKM. This CDR3 spans 19 amino acids. The V gene end was trimmed by 4 bases and the J gene end by 0 bases; junction bases not matched to a gene: 12. Per the original data handling: Estimated nucleated cell counts came from reference gene primer amplification. Sequencing used immunoSEQ multiplex PCR; TCRdb keeps in-frame clones, though not all of them. The V and J calls and clone size come from that table; D and trimming were worked out from the DNA. The sample includes some 200,000 clones, about three quarters of them seen just once. The J gene is TRBJ2-6, the V gene TRBV28, with 7 bases identical to TRBD1. The sequence was collected from a woman aged 70-85 years with acute or convalescent COVID-19. The sample comprised peripheral blood. CDR3 sequence: CASSSPTGLLYSGANVLTF. The CDR3 DNA reads TGTGCCAGCAGTTCACCGACAGGGCTCCTATACTCTGGGGCCAACGTCCTGACTTTC.